Ten or more counts support the clone carrying this T cell receptor beta chain. The entry originates in a study of CD8 T cells in ankylosing spondylitis. TCRdb reprocessed the 5' RACE reads with MiXCR, giving one entry per CDR3 protein. The data contain 200,000 to 250,000 distinct CDR3 sequences, roughly 24% of them singletons. The CDR3 is 15 amino acids. V lost 3 bases and J lost 4, with 12 bases in between. Germline V gene sequence: CDR1 MNHNS, CDR2 SASEGT. The gene calls are TRBV6-1 and TRBJ1-4, with D unresolved. The sequencing input was blood, either unsorted or a sorted T cell fraction (not recorded which). The receptor comes from a male donor with ankylosing spondylitis or in good health (not recorded which). The CDR3 coding sequence is TGTGCCAGCAGTGATGGTCGGAGGAGTAATGAAAAACTGTTTTTT. Translation gives CASSDGRRSNEKLFF.